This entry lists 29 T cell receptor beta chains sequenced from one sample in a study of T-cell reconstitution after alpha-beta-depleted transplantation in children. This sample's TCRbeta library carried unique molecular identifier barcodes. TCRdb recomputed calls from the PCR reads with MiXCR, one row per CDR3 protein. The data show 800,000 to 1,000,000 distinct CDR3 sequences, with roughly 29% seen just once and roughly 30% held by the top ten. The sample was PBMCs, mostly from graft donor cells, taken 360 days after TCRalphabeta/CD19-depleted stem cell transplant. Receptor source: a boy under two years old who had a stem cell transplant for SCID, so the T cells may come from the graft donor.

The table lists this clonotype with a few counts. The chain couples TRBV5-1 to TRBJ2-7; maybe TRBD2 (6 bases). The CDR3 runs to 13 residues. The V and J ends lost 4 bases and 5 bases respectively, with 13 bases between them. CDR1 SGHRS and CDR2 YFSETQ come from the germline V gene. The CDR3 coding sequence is TGCGCCAGCAGCCCCCGGGAGCTTGACGAGCAGTACTTC. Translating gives CASSPRELDEQYF.

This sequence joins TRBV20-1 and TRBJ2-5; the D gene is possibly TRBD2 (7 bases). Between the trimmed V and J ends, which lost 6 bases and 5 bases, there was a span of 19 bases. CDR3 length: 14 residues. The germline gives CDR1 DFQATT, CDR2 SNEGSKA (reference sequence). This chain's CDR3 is CSAPLGGRGETQYF. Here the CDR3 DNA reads TGCAGTGCCCCCCTGGGGGGGCGGGGGGAGACCCAGTACTTC.

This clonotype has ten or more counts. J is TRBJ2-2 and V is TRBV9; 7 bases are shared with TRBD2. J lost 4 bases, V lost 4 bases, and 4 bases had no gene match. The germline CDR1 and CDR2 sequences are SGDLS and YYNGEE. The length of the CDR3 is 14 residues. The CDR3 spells CASSPTGGTGELFF. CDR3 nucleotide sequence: TGTGCCAGCAGCCCCACGGGGGGCACCGGGGAGCTGTTTTTT.

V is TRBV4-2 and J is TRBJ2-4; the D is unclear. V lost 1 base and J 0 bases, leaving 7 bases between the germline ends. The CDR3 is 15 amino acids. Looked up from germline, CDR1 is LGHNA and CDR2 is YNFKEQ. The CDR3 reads CASSQVSTAKNIQYF. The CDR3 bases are TGTGCCAGCAGCCAAGTTTCAACAGCCAAAAACATTCAGTACTTC.

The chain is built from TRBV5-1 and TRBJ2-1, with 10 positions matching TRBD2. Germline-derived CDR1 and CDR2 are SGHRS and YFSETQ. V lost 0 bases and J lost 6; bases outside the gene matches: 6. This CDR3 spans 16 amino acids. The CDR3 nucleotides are TGCGCCAGCAGCTTGGTGGTACTAGCGGGGTCCAATGAGCAGTTCTTC. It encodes CASSLVVLAGSNEQFF.

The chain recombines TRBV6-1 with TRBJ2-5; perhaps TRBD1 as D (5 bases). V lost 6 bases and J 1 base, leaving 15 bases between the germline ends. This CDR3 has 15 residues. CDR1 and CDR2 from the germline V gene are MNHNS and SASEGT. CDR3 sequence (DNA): TGTGCCAGCAGCCCTACGATTGACAGCCAAGAGACCCAGTACTTC. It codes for CASSPTIDSQETQYF.

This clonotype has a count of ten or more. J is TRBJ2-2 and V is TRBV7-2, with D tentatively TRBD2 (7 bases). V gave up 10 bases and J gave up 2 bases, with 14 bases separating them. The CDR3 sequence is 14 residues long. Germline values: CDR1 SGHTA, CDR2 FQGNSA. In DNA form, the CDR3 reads TGTGCCACTAGGGGGGGGCCCAACACCGGGGAGCTGTTTTTT. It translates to CATRGGPNTGELFF.

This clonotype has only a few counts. For the CDR3, the DNA is TGCAGTGCTAGATTACAGGGGGCAAACACTGAAGCTTTCTTT. This gives the protein CSARLQGANTEAFF. The chain is built from TRBV20-1 and TRBJ1-1, with TRBD1 matching over 9 bases. Germline CDR1 and CDR2: DFQATT and SNEGSKA (reference sequence). The CDR3 consists of 14 residues. Losses at the gene ends were 2 bases for V and 2 bases for J; bases not matched to a gene: 3.

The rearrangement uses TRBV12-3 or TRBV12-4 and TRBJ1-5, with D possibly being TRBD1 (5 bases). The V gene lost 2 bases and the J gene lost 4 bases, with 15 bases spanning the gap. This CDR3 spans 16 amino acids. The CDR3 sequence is CASSLSGTEINQPQHF. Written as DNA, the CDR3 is TGTGCCAGCAGTTTATCTGGGACGGAGATAAATCAGCCCCAGCATTTT.

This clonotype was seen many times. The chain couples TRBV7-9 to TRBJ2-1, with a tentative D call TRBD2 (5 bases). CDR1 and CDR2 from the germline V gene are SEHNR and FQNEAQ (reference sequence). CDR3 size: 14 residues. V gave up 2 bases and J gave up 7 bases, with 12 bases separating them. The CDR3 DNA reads TGTGCCAGCAGCTTAAACCAGCGGCTGAATGAGCAGTTCTTC. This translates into CASSLNQRLNEQFF.

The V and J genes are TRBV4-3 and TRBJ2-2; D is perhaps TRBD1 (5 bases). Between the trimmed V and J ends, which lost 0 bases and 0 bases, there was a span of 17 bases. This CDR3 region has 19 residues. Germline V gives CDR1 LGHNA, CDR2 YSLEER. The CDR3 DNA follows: TGCGCCAGCAGCCAAGACCCAGGGTTGTCCACCACGAACACCGGGGAGCTGTTTTTT. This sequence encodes CASSQDPGLSTTNTGELFF.

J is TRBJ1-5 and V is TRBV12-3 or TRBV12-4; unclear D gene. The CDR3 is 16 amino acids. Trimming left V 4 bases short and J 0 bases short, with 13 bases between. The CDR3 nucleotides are TGTGCCAGCAGTTCCCGGGGTTTCTTTAGCAATCAGCCCCAGCATTTT. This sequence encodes CASSSRGFFSNQPQHF.

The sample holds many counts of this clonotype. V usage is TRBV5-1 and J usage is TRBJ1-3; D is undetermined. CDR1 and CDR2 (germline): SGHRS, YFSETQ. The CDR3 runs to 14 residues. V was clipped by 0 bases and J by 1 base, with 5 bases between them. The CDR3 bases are TGCGCCAGCAGCTTGGTTGGATCTGGAAACACCATATATTTT. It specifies CASSLVGSGNTIYF.

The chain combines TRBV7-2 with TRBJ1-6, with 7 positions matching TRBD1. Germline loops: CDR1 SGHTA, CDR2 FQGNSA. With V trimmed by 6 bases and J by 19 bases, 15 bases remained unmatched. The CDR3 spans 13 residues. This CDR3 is CASRRLGGSLLHF. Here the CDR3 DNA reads TGTGCCAGCAGACGCCTAGGGGGCTCCCTACTTCACTTT.

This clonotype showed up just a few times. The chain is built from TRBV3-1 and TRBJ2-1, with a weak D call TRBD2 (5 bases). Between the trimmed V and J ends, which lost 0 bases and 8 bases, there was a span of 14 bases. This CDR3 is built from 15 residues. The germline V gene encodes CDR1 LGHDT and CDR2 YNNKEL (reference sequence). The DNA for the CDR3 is TGTGCCAGCAGCCAAGAGGGCGCCATCGGGGATGAGCAGTTCTTC. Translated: CASSQEGAIGDEQFF.

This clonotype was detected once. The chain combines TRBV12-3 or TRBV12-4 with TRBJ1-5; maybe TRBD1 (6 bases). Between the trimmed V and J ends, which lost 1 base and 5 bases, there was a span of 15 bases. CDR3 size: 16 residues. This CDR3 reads CASSLGAFGGHQPQHF. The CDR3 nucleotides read TGTGCCAGCAGTTTAGGGGCCTTCGGGGGGCATCAGCCCCAGCATTTT.

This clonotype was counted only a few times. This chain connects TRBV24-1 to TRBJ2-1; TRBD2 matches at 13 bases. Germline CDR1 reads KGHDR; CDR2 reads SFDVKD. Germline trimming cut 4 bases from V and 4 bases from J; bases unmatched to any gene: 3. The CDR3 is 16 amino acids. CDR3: CATSESGLAGYNEQFF. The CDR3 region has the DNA TGTGCCACCAGTGAGTCGGGACTAGCGGGGTACAATGAGCAGTTCTTC.

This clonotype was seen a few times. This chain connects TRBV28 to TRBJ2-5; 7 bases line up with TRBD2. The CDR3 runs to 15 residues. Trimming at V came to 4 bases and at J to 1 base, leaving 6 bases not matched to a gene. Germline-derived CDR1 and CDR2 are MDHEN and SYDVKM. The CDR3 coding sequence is TGTGCCAGCAGTTCTCCGGGACTACTCCAAGAGACCCAGTACTTC. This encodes CASSSPGLLQETQYF.

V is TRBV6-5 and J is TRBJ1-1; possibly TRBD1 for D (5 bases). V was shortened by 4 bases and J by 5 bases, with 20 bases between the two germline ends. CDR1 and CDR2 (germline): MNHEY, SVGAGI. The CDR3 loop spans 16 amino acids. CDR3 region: CASSSLGVGSRTEAFF. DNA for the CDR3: TGTGCCAGCAGTTCCCTGGGGGTGGGTAGTCGGACTGAAGCTTTCTTT.

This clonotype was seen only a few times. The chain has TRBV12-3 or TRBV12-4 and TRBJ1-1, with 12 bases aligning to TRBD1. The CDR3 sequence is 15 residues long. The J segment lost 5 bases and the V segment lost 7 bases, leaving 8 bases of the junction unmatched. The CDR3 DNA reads TGTGCCAGCACCCGGGACAGGGGGCAGGTAACTGAAGCTTTCTTT. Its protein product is CASTRDRGQVTEAFF.

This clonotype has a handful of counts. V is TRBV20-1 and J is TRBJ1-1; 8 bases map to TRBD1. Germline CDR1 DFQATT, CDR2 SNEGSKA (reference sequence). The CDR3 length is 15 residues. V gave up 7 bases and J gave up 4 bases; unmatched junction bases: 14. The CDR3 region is CSVLSPGTGPTEAFF. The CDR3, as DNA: TGCAGTGTCCTAAGTCCCGGGACAGGCCCCACTGAAGCTTTCTTT.

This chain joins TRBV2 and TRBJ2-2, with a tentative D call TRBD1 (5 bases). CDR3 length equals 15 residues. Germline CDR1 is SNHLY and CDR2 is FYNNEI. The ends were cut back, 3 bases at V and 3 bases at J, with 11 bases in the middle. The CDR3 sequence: CASSDAREYTGELFF. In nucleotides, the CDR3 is TGTGCCAGCAGTGATGCCAGGGAATACACCGGGGAGCTGTTTTTT. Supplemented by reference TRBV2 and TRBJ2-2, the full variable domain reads EPEVTQTPSHQVTQMGQEVILRCVPISNHLYFYWYRQILGQKVEFLVSFYNNEISEKSEIFDDQFSVERPDGSNFTLKIRSTKLEDSAMYFCASSDAREYTGELFFGEGSRLTVL.

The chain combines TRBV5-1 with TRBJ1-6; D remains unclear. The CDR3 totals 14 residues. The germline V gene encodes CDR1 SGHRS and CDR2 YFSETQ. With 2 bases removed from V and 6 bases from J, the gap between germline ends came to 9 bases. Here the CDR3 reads CASSFRAPNSPLHF. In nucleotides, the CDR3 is TGCGCCAGCAGCTTCCGGGCCCCTAATTCACCCCTCCACTTT.

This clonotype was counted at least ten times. CDR3 DNA: TGTGCCAGCACCGGGACGGTTAAGAAGACCCAGTACTTC. This sequence encodes CASTGTVKKTQYF. The chain combines TRBV2 with TRBJ2-5; D may be TRBD1 or TRBD2 (5 bases each). This CDR3 contains 13 residues. Germline V gene data show CDR1 as SNHLY and CDR2 as FYNNEI. The V end lost 7 bases, the J end lost 6 bases, and 15 bases lay between the germline ends.

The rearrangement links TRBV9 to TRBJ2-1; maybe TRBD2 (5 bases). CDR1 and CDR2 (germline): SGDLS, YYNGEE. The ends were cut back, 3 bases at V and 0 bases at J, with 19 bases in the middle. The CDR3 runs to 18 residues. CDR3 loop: CASSASGTSGRSYNEQFF. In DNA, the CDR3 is TGTGCCAGCAGCGCCAGTGGTACGAGCGGACGCTCCTACAATGAGCAGTTCTTC.

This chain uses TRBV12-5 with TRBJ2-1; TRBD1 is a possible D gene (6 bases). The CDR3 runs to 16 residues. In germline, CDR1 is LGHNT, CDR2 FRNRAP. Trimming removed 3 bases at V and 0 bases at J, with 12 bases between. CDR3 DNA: TGTGCTAGTGGTTTCTGGGGGCCCAGCTCCTACAATGAGCAGTTCTTC. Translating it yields CASGFWGPSSYNEQFF.

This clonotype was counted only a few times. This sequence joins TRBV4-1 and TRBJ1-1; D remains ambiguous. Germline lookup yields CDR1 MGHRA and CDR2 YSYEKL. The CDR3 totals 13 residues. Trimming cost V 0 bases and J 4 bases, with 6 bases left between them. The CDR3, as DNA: TGCGCCAGCAGCCAAGAGGATGCCACTGAAGCTTTCTTT. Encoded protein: CASSQEDATEAFF.

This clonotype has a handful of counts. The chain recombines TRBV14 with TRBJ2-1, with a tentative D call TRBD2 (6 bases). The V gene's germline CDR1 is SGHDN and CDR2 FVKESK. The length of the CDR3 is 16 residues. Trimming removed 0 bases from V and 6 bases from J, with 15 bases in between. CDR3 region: CASSQDWGRLSNEQFF. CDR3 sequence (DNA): TGTGCCAGCAGCCAAGATTGGGGGAGGCTTTCCAATGAGCAGTTCTTC.

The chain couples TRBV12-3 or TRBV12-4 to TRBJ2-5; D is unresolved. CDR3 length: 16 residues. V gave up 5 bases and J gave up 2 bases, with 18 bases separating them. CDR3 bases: TGTGCCAGCAGTCCTCAAGGGCTCACGGCACAAGAGACCCAGTACTTC. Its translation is CASSPQGLTAQETQYF.